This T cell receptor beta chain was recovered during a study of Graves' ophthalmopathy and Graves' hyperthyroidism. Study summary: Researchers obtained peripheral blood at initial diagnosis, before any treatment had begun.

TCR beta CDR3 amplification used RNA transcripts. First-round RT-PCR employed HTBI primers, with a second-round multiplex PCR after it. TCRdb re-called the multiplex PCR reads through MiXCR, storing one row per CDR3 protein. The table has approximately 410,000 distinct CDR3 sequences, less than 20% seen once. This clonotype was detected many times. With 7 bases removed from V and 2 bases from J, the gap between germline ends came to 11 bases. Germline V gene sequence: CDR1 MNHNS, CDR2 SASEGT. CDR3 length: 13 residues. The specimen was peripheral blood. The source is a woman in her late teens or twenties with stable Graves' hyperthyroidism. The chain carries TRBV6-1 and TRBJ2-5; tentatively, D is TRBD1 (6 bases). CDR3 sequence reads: CASTTRGQETQYF. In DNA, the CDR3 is TGTGCCAGCACAACCAGGGGACAAGAGACCCAGTACTTC.